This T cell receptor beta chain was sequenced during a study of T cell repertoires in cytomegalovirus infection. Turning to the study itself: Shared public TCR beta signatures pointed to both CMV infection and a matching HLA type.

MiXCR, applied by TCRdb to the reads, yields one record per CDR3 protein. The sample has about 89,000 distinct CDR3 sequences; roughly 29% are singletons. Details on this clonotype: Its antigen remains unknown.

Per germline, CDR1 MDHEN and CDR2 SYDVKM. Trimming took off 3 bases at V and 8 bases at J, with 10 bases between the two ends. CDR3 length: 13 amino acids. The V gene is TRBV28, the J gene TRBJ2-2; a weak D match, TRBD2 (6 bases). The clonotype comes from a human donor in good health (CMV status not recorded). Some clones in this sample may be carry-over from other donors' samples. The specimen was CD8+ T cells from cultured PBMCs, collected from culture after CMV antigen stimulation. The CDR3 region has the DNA TGTGCCAGCAGTTTCGGGACTGCGGGGGAGCTGTTTTTT. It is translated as CASSFGTAGELFF.